This entry lists 18 T cell receptor beta chains sequenced from one sample in a study of blood T cell repertoires in COVID-19. Clones were read by immunoSEQ multiplex PCR, and TCRdb kept only the in-frame ones, dropping some. Of 200,000 to 250,000 clones in the sample, approximately 90% were seen once. Sequencing was performed on peripheral blood. These receptors originate from a man aged 60-69 years with COVID-19, enrolled during active disease.

The CDR3 bases are TGTGCCAGTACTTCCTCCCTTCGCACAGATACGCAGTATTTT. It is translated as CASTSSLRTDTQYF. The chain is built from TRBV19 and TRBJ2-3; D is unclear. This CDR3 is built from 14 residues. Looked up from germline, CDR1 is LNHDA and CDR2 is SQIVND (reference sequence). V was pared by 7 bases and J by 1 base, with 12 bases between.

The chain couples TRBV3-1 (or the pseudogene TRBV3-2) to TRBJ2-3; 11 bases are shared with TRBD2. Germline CDR1 is LGHDT and CDR2 is YNNKEL (reference sequence). The CDR3 covers 16 residues. The trim removed 4 bases at V and 1 base at J, leaving 4 bases unmatched. The CDR3 bases are TGTGCCAGCAGCCCGGGACTAGCGGTAGGCACAGATACGCAGTATTTT. Residues: CASSPGLAVGTDTQYF.

Only a few counts were recorded for this clone. This rearrangement joins TRBV27 to TRBJ2-2; D is unresolved. This CDR3 region has 18 residues. Trimming cost V 3 bases and J 0 bases, with 17 bases left between them. Germline V gene data show CDR1 as MNHEY and CDR2 as SMNVEV (reference sequence). DNA for the CDR3: TGTGCCAGCAGTTTCCGAATCGGAGCTCCTTCGAACACCGGGGAGCTGTTTTTT. Protein sequence: CASSFRIGAPSNTGELFF.

The chain employs TRBV27 and TRBJ1-3, with D perhaps TRBD1 (6 bases). The CDR3 totals 14 residues. Germline loops: CDR1 MNHEY, CDR2 SMNVEV (reference sequence). The germline V and J ends were trimmed by 9 bases and 4 bases, with 16 bases remaining between them. CDR3 amino acids: CASRQTGSGNTIYF. CDR3 coding DNA: TGTGCCAGTAGGCAAACAGGGTCGGGAAACACCATATATTTT.

The rearrangement uses TRBV2 and TRBJ1-6; D is undetermined. This CDR3 has 14 residues. Germline V lookup: CDR1 SNHLY, CDR2 FYNNEI. The V and J ends lost 3 bases and 9 bases respectively, with 12 bases between them. The CDR3 sequence: CASSDRSQVSPLHF. The CDR3, as DNA: TGTGCCAGCAGTGACAGGTCCCAGGTTTCACCCCTCCACTTT.

This chain joins TRBV28 and TRBJ2-1; D might be TRBD2 (6 bases). CDR3 size: 14 residues. Trimming shortened V by 3 bases and J by 8 bases, and 14 bases separated the two germline ends. The V gene's germline CDR1 is MDHEN and CDR2 SYDVKM. The CDR3 coding sequence is TGTGCCAGCAGTTTGCCTCCTAGCGAGTATGAGCAGTTCTTC. Its protein product is CASSLPPSEYEQFF.

The V gene is TRBV7-9, the J gene TRBJ1-6, with D possibly being TRBD1 (6 bases). Per germline, CDR1 SEHNR and CDR2 FQNEAQ (reference sequence). The CDR3 has 14 residues. V was clipped by 1 base and J by 7 bases, with 8 bases between them. The CDR3 region has the DNA TGTGCCAGCAGCTTAGGGGGGCAGAATTCACCCCTCCACTTT. As protein: CASSLGGQNSPLHF.

The gene calls are TRBV14 and TRBJ2-1; TRBD1 agrees at 7 bases. This CDR3 spans 15 amino acids. V gave up 4 bases and J gave up 1 base; unmatched junction bases: 4. The germline V gene encodes CDR1 SGHDN and CDR2 FVKESK. The CDR3 region is CASSPTQGSYNEQFF. Here the CDR3 DNA reads TGTGCCAGCAGCCCAACACAGGGGTCCTACAATGAGCAGTTCTTC.

This rearrangement joins TRBV10-3 to TRBJ2-1; TRBD2 matches at 15 bases. This CDR3 region has 17 residues. Germline values: CDR1 ENHRY, CDR2 SYGVKD. Losses at the gene ends were 6 bases for V and 14 bases for J; bases not matched to a gene: 17. The DNA for the CDR3 is TGTGCCATCAGAGGGACTAGCGGGAGGTCGAACGTCTTCGGGGAGTTCTTC. Protein: CAIRGTSGRSNVFGEFF.

The chain joins TRBV11-2 to TRBJ2-4; D is possibly TRBD2 (5 bases). Trimming shortened V by 4 bases and J by 5 bases, and 18 bases separated the two germline ends. The CDR3 length is 16 residues. Germline V gives CDR1 SGHAT, CDR2 FQNNGV. The CDR3: CASSSETNTWENIQYF. CDR3 DNA: TGTGCCAGCAGCTCAGAGACTAACACATGGGAAAACATTCAGTACTTC.

V and J are TRBV5-1 and TRBJ2-2; the match to TRBD2 covers 12 bases. The junction had 0 bases not matched to a gene; V was cut back by 5 bases and J by 4 bases. This CDR3 is 14 amino acids long. Per germline, CDR1 SGHRS and CDR2 YFSETQ. DNA of the CDR3: TGCGCCAGCAGGACTAGCGGGGGCACCGGGGAGCTGTTTTTT. This sequence encodes CASRTSGGTGELFF.

The V and J genes are TRBV7-9 and TRBJ2-1, with 7 bases matching TRBD2. The CDR3 sequence is 16 residues long. CDR1 and CDR2 (germline): SEHNR, FQNEAQ (reference sequence). The J segment lost 0 bases and the V segment lost 0 bases, leaving 2 bases of the junction unmatched. The CDR3 DNA reads TGTGCCAGCAGCTTAGCGGGAGGGTTCTCCTACAATGAGCAGTTCTTC. Translated, it gives CASSLAGGFSYNEQFF.

The chain joins TRBV6-4 to TRBJ1-6; possible D gene TRBD1, 6 bases. V lost 7 bases to trimming and J lost 6 bases, with 13 bases between them. The CDR3 covers 14 residues. Germline CDR1 MRHNA, CDR2 SNTAGT. CDR3 protein: CASNRSGANSPLHF. CDR3 sequence (DNA): TGTGCCAGCAACCGCTCAGGGGCTAATTCACCCCTCCACTTT.

A single count supports this clone. This sequence joins TRBV6-5 and TRBJ1-2; tentative D call: TRBD1 (6 bases). V shed 4 bases and J shed 4 bases, with 10 bases lying between them. Per germline, CDR1 MNHEY and CDR2 SVGAGI. The CDR3 runs 13 residues. The CDR3, as DNA: TGTGCCAGCAGTTTCAGGGGTCCCTATGGCTACACCTTC. Amino acid sequence: CASSFRGPYGYTF.

V is TRBV18 and J is TRBJ1-6; possible D gene TRBD1, 6 bases. CDR1 and CDR2 from the germline V gene are KGHSH and LQKENI. CDR3 size: 15 residues. Trimming took 3 bases from V and 9 from J, leaving 15 bases between them. DNA of the CDR3: TGTGCCAGCTCACCGGTAGGCCCACAGGGTTCACCCCTCCACTTT. Translation: CASSPVGPQGSPLHF.

The chain couples TRBV29-1 to TRBJ1-2, with D tentatively TRBD1 (5 bases). The CDR3 spans 15 residues. Trimming pared 1 base from V and 1 base from J, leaving 13 bases between. The germline gives CDR1 SQVTM, CDR2 ANQGSEA. The CDR3 region is CSVEGGTDINYGYTF. The CDR3 DNA follows: TGCAGCGTTGAAGGGGGGACTGATATTAACTATGGCTACACCTTC.

This clone was seen only once. The rearrangement links TRBV6-2 or TRBV6-3 to TRBJ2-7; 11 bases are a match to TRBD2. Per the germline V gene, CDR1 is MNHEY and CDR2 is SVGEGT. The CDR3 has 16 amino acids. With V trimmed by 5 bases and J by 6 bases, 12 bases remained unmatched. CDR3 loop: CASSRIIAGGYLEQYF. For the CDR3, the DNA is TGTGCCAGCAGTCGAATCATAGCGGGAGGGTACCTCGAGCAGTACTTC.

This clone appeared a single time. The rearrangement joins TRBV7-9 to TRBJ1-5; perhaps TRBD1 as D (5 bases). This CDR3 has 13 amino acids. V was shortened by 3 bases and J by 7 bases, with 10 bases between the two germline ends. CDR1 is SEHNR and CDR2 is FQNEAQ in the germline V gene (reference sequence). CDR3 residues: CASSFEGRQPQHF. The DNA for the CDR3 is TGTGCCAGCAGCTTCGAGGGGAGGCAGCCCCAGCATTTT.